The 18 T cell receptor beta chains reported below all come from one sample, sequenced in a study of blood T cell repertoires in COVID-19 (dated by TCRdb to 2020 to 2022). Receptor amplification or capture employed the immunoSEQ multiplex PCR assay. Here the immuneACCESS table is served through TCRdb, limited to in-frame sequences with V and J called. Missing clones are a known gap in these copies; in checked studies unresolved V genes cover under half, and the rest lacks a known reason. A total of about 230,000 clones appear in this sample, less than 85% of them only once. In total, the top ten clones hold about 2.5% of the sample. The specimen was peripheral blood. Receptors were obtained from a woman between 65 and 79 years old with active or convalescent COVID-19.

The V gene is TRBV7-8, the J gene TRBJ2-5; a weak D match, TRBD1 (6 bases). The CDR3 loop spans 14 amino acids. Germline CDR1 and CDR2: SGHVS and FQNEAQ. Trimming left V 3 bases short and J 4 bases short, with 12 bases between. DNA for the CDR3: TGTGCCAGCAGCTTCAGGACAGTCCGAGAGACCCAGTACTTC. It is translated as CASSFRTVRETQYF.

This chain joins TRBV28 and TRBJ2-3, with 7 nucleotides matching TRBD2. Losses at the gene ends were 10 bases for V and 0 bases for J; bases not matched to a gene: 10. This CDR3 is 15 amino acids long. The germline V gene has CDR1 MDHEN and CDR2 SYDVKM. The CDR3 spells CATSETSLSTDTQYF. CDR3 bases: TGTGCCACCTCCGAGACTAGCCTTAGCACAGATACGCAGTATTTT.

J is TRBJ2-3 and V is TRBV18; perhaps TRBD2 as D (6 bases). Trimming stripped 1 base from V and 3 bases from J, with 11 bases between. CDR1 KGHSH and CDR2 LQKENI come from the germline V gene. There are 15 residues in the CDR3. Here the CDR3 DNA reads TGTGCCAGCTCACCACTGCGGGGCCTAACAGATACGCAGTATTTT. Amino acid sequence: CASSPLRGLTDTQYF.

The chain carries TRBV6-5 and TRBJ2-7, with D maybe TRBD1 (5 bases). Germline V gene sequence: CDR1 MNHEY, CDR2 SVGAGI. The CDR3 loop spans 13 amino acids. V lost 10 bases to trimming and J lost 2 bases, with 15 bases between them. CDR3 protein: CATRTHQAYEQYF. The DNA for the CDR3 is TGTGCCACCAGGACACACCAAGCCTACGAGCAGTACTTC.

V usage is TRBV6-5 and J usage is TRBJ1-1, with 8 positions matching TRBD1. CDR3 size: 15 residues. The V and J ends lost 0 bases and 0 bases, in that order; junction bases with no gene match: 0. Germline assignment: CDR1 MNHEY and CDR2 SVGAGI. The CDR3, as DNA: TGTGCCAGCAGTTACTCGACAGGGGTGAACACTGAAGCTTTCTTT. Translation: CASSYSTGVNTEAFF.

The CDR3 sequence is CSASGGFNQPQHF. The CDR3 DNA sequence: TGCAGTGCTAGTGGCGGATTCAATCAGCCCCAGCATTTT. The chain joins TRBV20-1 to TRBJ1-5; D gene unclear. This CDR3 contains 13 residues. The germline CDR1 and CDR2 sequences are DFQATT and SNEGSKA (reference sequence). V lost 3 bases and J 3 bases, leaving 9 bases between the germline ends.

A single count supports this clone. J is TRBJ2-1 and V is TRBV19; 11 bases align to TRBD2. Germline lookup yields CDR1 LNHDA and CDR2 SQIVND (reference sequence). Trimming removed 9 bases from V and 4 bases from J; junction bases left unmatched: 5. This CDR3 is 14 amino acids long. CDR3 residues: CASHPSGRYNEQFF. CDR3 coding DNA: TGTGCCAGCCACCCTAGCGGGAGGTACAATGAGCAGTTCTTC.

The chain carries TRBV28 and TRBJ1-1, with 7 bases identical to TRBD1. Germline CDR1 is MDHEN and CDR2 is SYDVKM. The CDR3 consists of 11 residues. After removal of 4 bases from V and 10 bases from J, the junction contained 3 bases not matched to a gene. The CDR3 DNA sequence: TGTGCCAGCAGTTCTCAGGGGGGAGCTTTCTTT. This encodes CASSSQGGAFF.

This clone was counted between two and nine times. This sequence joins TRBV9 and TRBJ1-2, with 9 bases fitting TRBD1. V shed 0 bases and J 8 bases; nucleotides not matched to a gene: 5. This CDR3 region has 14 residues. Germline assignment: CDR1 SGDLS and CDR2 YYNGEE. The CDR3 DNA follows: TGTGCCAGCAGCGTAGCGCAGACAGGGGGAGGCTACACCTTC. Protein: CASSVAQTGGGYTF.

The genes are TRBV28 and TRBJ2-3; 7 bases line up with TRBD2. V was pared by 6 bases and J by 4 bases, with 7 bases of the junction left unmatched. The CDR3 is 14 amino acids. CDR1 is MDHEN and CDR2 is SYDVKM in the germline V gene. For the CDR3, the DNA is TGTGCCAGCAGCTCGGGGAGGGCCCCAGATACGCAGTATTTT. Its translation: CASSSGRAPDTQYF. The whole variable domain, remainder taken from reference TRBV28 and TRBJ2-3, is DVKVTQSSRYLVKRTGEKVFLECVQDMDHENMFWYRQDPGLGLRLIYFSYDVKMKEKGDIPEGYSVSREKKERFSLILESASTNQTSMYLCASSSGRAPDTQYFGPGTRLTVL.

The chain carries TRBV19 and TRBJ2-1; 14 nucleotides align to TRBD2. The CDR3 spans 16 residues. Trimming took 8 bases from V and 8 from J; bases not matched to a gene: 11. CDR1 is LNHDA, CDR2 SQIVND, per germline (reference sequence). CDR3 in DNA: TGTGCCAGTGCTTCCGGGACTAGCGGGAGTATCCATGAGCAGTTCTTC. It is translated as CASASGTSGSIHEQFF.

The rearrangement joins TRBV5-1 to TRBJ2-1, with 12 bases matching TRBD2. The CDR3 has 16 residues. V gave up 0 bases and J gave up 10 bases; unmatched junction bases: 8. Germline lookup yields CDR1 SGHRS and CDR2 YFSETQ. CDR3 region: CASSLDPSGRASEQFF. The CDR3 DNA sequence: TGCGCCAGCAGCTTGGATCCTAGCGGGAGGGCCAGCGAGCAGTTCTTC.

The chain carries TRBV13 and TRBJ2-7; 7 bases align to TRBD2. V shed 4 bases, J shed 3 bases, and the junction held 6 bases outside the gene matches. This CDR3 is 14 amino acids long. CDR1 PRHDT and CDR2 FYEKMQ come from the germline V gene (reference sequence). Written as DNA, the CDR3 is TGTGCCAGCAGCTCGTCCGGGAGGTACTACGAGCAGTACTTC. This translates into CASSSSGRYYEQYF.

The rearrangement joins TRBV6-5 to TRBJ2-1, with no clear D. The germline V and J ends were trimmed by 0 bases and 0 bases, with 9 bases remaining between them. CDR3 length equals 16 residues. CDR1 and CDR2 from the germline V gene are MNHEY and SVGAGI. CDR3 region: CASSYSFASSYNEQFF. CDR3 DNA: TGTGCCAGCAGTTACTCGTTCGCTAGCTCCTACAATGAGCAGTTCTTC.

This clone was detected only a few times. The CDR3 loop is CASSGGPYEQYF. CDR3 in DNA: TGTGCCAGCAGCGGGGGTCCCTACGAGCAGTACTTC. The chain joins TRBV2 to TRBJ2-7; a weak D match, TRBD2 (6 bases). V lost 6 bases to trimming and J lost 2 bases, with 8 bases between them. In germline, CDR1 is SNHLY, CDR2 FYNNEI. This CDR3 contains 12 residues.

J is TRBJ1-4 and V is TRBV4-2; maybe TRBD1 (5 bases). The V gene lost 1 base and the J gene lost 1 base, with 7 bases spanning the gap. CDR1 and CDR2 (germline): LGHNA, YNFKEQ. This CDR3 comprises 15 residues. The DNA of the CDR3 is TGTGCCAGCAGCCAAGGGGGCCAAACTAATGAAAAACTGTTTTTT. Translation: CASSQGGQTNEKLFF.

This sequence joins TRBV21-1 and TRBJ2-3; the D call TRBD1 from the table was never checked on the DNA. TRBV21-1 is noted as a pseudogene. The CDR3 loop spans 19 amino acids. CDR3 DNA sequence: TGTGCCAGCAGCAAAAGTGACGGGGGTGGGACAGGACCCACAGATACGCAGTATTTT. Translation gives CASSKSDGGGTGPTDTQYF.

This chain links TRBV5-4 with TRBJ2-3; TRBD2 matches 12 bases. This CDR3 contains 16 residues. Germline values: CDR1 SGHNT, CDR2 YYREEE (reference sequence). The V segment lost 2 bases and the J segment 5 bases; nucleotides outside the gene matches: 6. The CDR3 loop is CASSLRLAGVVDTQYF. The DNA for the CDR3 is TGTGCCAGCAGCTTACGACTAGCGGGAGTCGTAGATACGCAGTATTTT.